This TCR beta chain was profiled in a study of T-cell memory formation after mild COVID-19. About this clonotype: Its antigen is undetermined.

Study findings and constraints: Clones which contracted sat mainly in CM and EM if CD4+, and in EMRA if CD8+. Contracting clones, day 15 to 85, had balanced CD4/CD8, and later expanders favored CD4+. The SARS-CoV-2 specificity of second-wave clones reaching peak at day 37 remained unverified.

Per the germline V gene, CDR1 is MNHEY and CDR2 is SVGAGI. With 6 bases removed from V and 5 bases from J, the gap between germline ends came to 13 bases. The CDR3 has 13 residues. 5'RACE, which relied on constant-segment primers, yielded TCR alpha and TCR beta cDNA libraries carrying sample barcodes and UMIs. One entry per CDR3 protein, called by TCRdb with MiXCR from the 5' RACE reads. Seen here are approximately 290,000 distinct CDR3 sequences, 15% observed once, and the top ten hold approximately 23%. Sequenced: PBMCs or a T cell subset sorted from them (not recorded which). The chain uses TRBV6-5 and TRBJ1-1, with D tentatively TRBD1 (5 bases). This sequence was found in a man younger than 35 who had mild COVID-19 (a few samples of this study predate the infection). Cell type and time point are not known. The CDR3 reads CASRSREWTEAFF. The CDR3 DNA sequence: TGTGCCAGCAGGTCCAGGGAGTGGACTGAAGCTTTCTTT.